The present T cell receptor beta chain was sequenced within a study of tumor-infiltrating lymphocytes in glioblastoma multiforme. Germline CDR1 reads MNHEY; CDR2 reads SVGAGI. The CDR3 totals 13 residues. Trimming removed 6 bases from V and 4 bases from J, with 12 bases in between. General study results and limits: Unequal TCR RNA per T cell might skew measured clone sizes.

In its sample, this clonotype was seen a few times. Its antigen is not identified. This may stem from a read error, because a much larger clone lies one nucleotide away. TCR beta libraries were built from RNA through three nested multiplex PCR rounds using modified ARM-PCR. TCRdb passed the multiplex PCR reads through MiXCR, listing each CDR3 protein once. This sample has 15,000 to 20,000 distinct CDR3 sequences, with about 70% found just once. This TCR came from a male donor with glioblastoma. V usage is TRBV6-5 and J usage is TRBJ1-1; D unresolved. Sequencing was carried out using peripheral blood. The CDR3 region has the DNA TGTGCCAGCAGCCCTACACAGAGCACTGAAGCTTTCTTT. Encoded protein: CASSPTQSTEAFF.